These 29 T cell receptor beta chains originate from one sample sequenced in a study of neurological immune-mediated disorders (dated by TCRdb to the late 2010s). Libraries were constructed by 5' RACE. Sequencing was carried out with an Illumina HiSeq 2500. TCRdb applied fastp at Q25 and MiXCR to the public reads, then kept only in-frame beta chains. Rows are unified per CDR3 protein, each entry keeping the most common DNA and genes. The sample table holds some 70,000 distinct CDR3 sequences, of which about 4.9% were seen once. Under 7.5% of the sample goes to the ten largest clones. The specimen sequenced was PBMCs. Receptors originate from a man aged 25-40 years with multiple sclerosis.

This clonotype was counted at least ten times. The rearrangement joins TRBV27 to TRBJ1-1; D might be TRBD1 (5 bases). The CDR3 is 13 amino acids. Trimming stripped 5 bases from V and 5 bases from J, with 12 bases between. From germline, CDR1 is MNHEY and CDR2 SMNVEV (reference sequence). DNA for the CDR3: TGTGCCAGCAGTACATTGGGGGGGACTGAAGCTTTCTTT. Amino acid sequence: CASSTLGGTEAFF.

There are many counts of this clonotype. The rearrangement uses TRBV7-3 and TRBJ1-1, with D maybe TRBD1 (6 bases). The germline gives CDR1 SGHTA, CDR2 FQGTGA. The V and J ends lost 1 base and 4 bases respectively, with 7 bases between them. The CDR3 totals 13 residues. The CDR3 DNA is TGTGCCAGCAGCTTAATACAGGGCACTGAAGCTTTCTTT. It translates to CASSLIQGTEAFF.

In the case of this clonotype: Its ends do not fully match the called genes, so a read error is possible. The rearrangement joins TRBV10-1 to TRBJ1-2; D is undetermined. Germline assignment: CDR1 WNHNN and CDR2 SYGVQD (reference sequence). The CDR3 runs to 13 residues. The CDR3 coding sequence is TGCGCCAGCAGTGAGTCGATATTAGGGATGCGAGCCTTC. Translating it yields CASSESILGMRAF.

This clonotype appeared many times. The CDR3 sequence: CASSFGTGAGELFF. CDR3 bases: TGTGCCAGCAGTTTCGGGACAGGGGCCGGGGAGCTGTTTTTT. The genes are TRBV6-6 and TRBJ2-2; 10 bases are shared with TRBD1. Trimming at V came to 4 bases and at J to 6 bases, leaving 2 bases not matched to a gene. Germline CDR1 is MNHNY and CDR2 is SVGAGI (reference sequence). The length of the CDR3 is 14 residues.

This clonotype showed up many times. The chain is built from TRBV20-1 and TRBJ2-1; the D gene is possibly TRBD2 (7 bases). Deletions cut 3 bases from V and 2 bases from J, with 20 bases between. Germline assignment: CDR1 DFQATT and CDR2 SNEGSKA (reference sequence). This CDR3 has 17 amino acids. Here the CDR3 reads CSARRGGGPLTYNEQFF. DNA for the CDR3: TGCAGTGCTAGGCGGGGCGGGGGCCCTCTAACCTACAATGAGCAGTTCTTC.

This clonotype was seen a few times. V and J are TRBV6-5 and TRBJ1-1, with D possibly being TRBD1 (6 bases). This CDR3 has 16 amino acids. The V and J ends lost 4 bases and 4 bases respectively, with 19 bases between them. Looked up from germline, CDR1 is MNHEY and CDR2 is SVGAGI. The CDR3 sequence: CASSSPVGALITEAFF. The DNA for the CDR3 is TGTGCCAGCAGTTCACCCGTGGGGGCGCTTATCACTGAAGCTTTCTTT.

The chain couples TRBV6-5 to TRBJ1-1, with D possibly TRBD1 on 6 matching bases. The CDR3 length is 13 residues. V was cut by 2 bases and J by 10 bases, with 14 bases left in between. CDR1 is MNHEY, CDR2 SVGAGI, per germline. CDR3 DNA: TGTGCCAGCAGTTACCAAGTACAGGGCGCAGCTTTCTTT. Translating gives CASSYQVQGAAFF.

This clonotype came up many times. The CDR3 sequence is CAWIFSEGSKAFF. The CDR3, as DNA: TGTGCCTGGATATTTTCAGAAGGTTCGAAAGCTTTCTTT. This rearrangement joins TRBV30 to TRBJ1-1; D gene uncertain. CDR3 size: 13 residues. In germline, CDR1 is GTSNPN, CDR2 SVGIG (reference sequence). The V and J ends lost 4 bases and 9 bases respectively, with 18 bases between them. The whole variable domain, filled in from reference TRBV30 and TRBJ1-1, reads SQTIHQWPATLVQPVGSPLSLECTVEGTSNPNLYWYRQAAGRGLQLLFYSVGIGQISSEVPQNLSASRPQDRQFILSSKKLLLSDSGFYLCAWIFSEGSKAFFGQGTRLTVV.

This clonotype was seen repeatedly, ten times or more. The gene calls are TRBV5-1 and TRBJ2-3; the D gene is possibly TRBD2 (5 bases). The CDR3 is 14 residues long. Germline V gives CDR1 SGHRS, CDR2 YFSETQ. V was shortened by 0 bases and J by 4 bases, with 9 bases between the two germline ends. The CDR3 nucleotides read TGCGCCAGCAGCTTGGGGTGGAGGTCAGATACGCAGTATTTT. Protein product: CASSLGWRSDTQYF.

This clonotype was seen many times. The J gene is TRBJ2-3, the V gene TRBV6-5; perhaps TRBD1 as D (5 bases). CDR3 length: 14 amino acids. The ends were cut back, 4 bases at V and 4 bases at J, with 12 bases in the middle. Germline V gene data show CDR1 as MNHEY and CDR2 as SVGAGI. CDR3 sequence reads: CASSSSWGSDTQYF. CDR3 DNA: TGTGCCAGCAGTTCCAGCTGGGGCTCAGATACGCAGTATTTT.

Concerning this clonotype: A read error is possible here, since a much larger clone lies one base away. Likely a read error: the CDR3 ends without its conserved phenylalanine or tryptophan. This chain joins TRBV6-5 and TRBJ1-1, with D possibly TRBD1 on 5 matching bases. CDR1 and CDR2 from the germline V gene are MNHEY and SVGAGI. This CDR3 spans 12 amino acids. With 6 bases removed from V and 11 bases from J, the gap between germline ends came to 16 bases. The CDR3 DNA is TGTGCCAGCAGGGGTCTCAGGGACGAGGCTTTCTGT. Translated, it gives CASRGLRDEAFC.

This clonotype appeared a few times. The chain employs TRBV5-1 and TRBJ1-1, with a weak D call TRBD1 (5 bases). This CDR3 has 12 amino acids. V was trimmed by 4 bases and J by 5 bases, leaving 9 bases between them. Germline CDR1 and CDR2: SGHRS and YFSETQ. Here the CDR3 DNA reads TGCGCCAGCAGCGTCCAGGGAACTGAAGCTTTCTTT. Translation gives CASSVQGTEAFF.

The V and J genes are TRBV27 and TRBJ1-1; D is perhaps TRBD1 (5 bases). This CDR3 comprises 14 residues. Germline V CDR1 and CDR2: MNHEY, SMNVEV (reference sequence). V was shortened by 7 bases and J by 0 bases, with 12 bases between the two germline ends. The CDR3 region is CASIRGGLNTEAFF. As DNA, the CDR3 is TGTGCCAGCATACGGGGGGGATTGAACACTGAAGCTTTCTTT.

The J gene is TRBJ2-2, the V gene TRBV4-1, with D perhaps TRBD1 (6 bases). The CDR3 is made up of 16 amino acids. Trimming stripped 3 bases from V and 4 bases from J, with 15 bases between. Germline CDR1 is MGHRA and CDR2 is YSYEKL. In nucleotides, the CDR3 is TGCGCCAGCAGCCAGGAACCAGGGGTCCTCACCGGGGAGCTGTTTTTT. Its translation is CASSQEPGVLTGELFF.

This clonotype showed up many times. The chain employs TRBV25-1 and TRBJ1-1; D call uncertain. The CDR3 is 13 residues long. V lost 4 bases, J lost 1 base, and 7 bases lay in between. Per germline, CDR1 MGHDK and CDR2 SYGVNS. The CDR3 spells CASSAPANTEAFF. The CDR3 DNA follows: TGTGCCAGCAGTGCGCCAGCGAACACTGAAGCTTTCTTT.

This chain links TRBV12-3 or TRBV12-4 with TRBJ2-3; D is undetermined. The CDR3 has 13 residues. The germline V and J ends were trimmed by 3 bases and 0 bases, with 4 bases remaining between them. The DNA of the CDR3 is TGTGCCAGCAGTTTCGCCAGCACAGATACGCAGTATTTT. Protein: CASSFASTDTQYF.

This clonotype was seen at least ten times. This chain joins TRBV7-8 and TRBJ1-4, with 11 bases matching TRBD1. The CDR3 is 16 residues long. V lost 5 bases, J lost 3 bases, and 5 bases stayed unmatched. Germline loops: CDR1 SGHVS, CDR2 FQNEAQ. The chain's CDR3 is CASSLGQGVANEKLFF. DNA of the CDR3: TGTGCCAGCAGCCTGGGACAGGGGGTGGCTAATGAAAAACTGTTTTTT. Using reference TRBV7-8 and TRBJ1-4 for the parts outside the CDR3, the full variable domain is GAGVSQSPRYKVAKRGQDVALRCDPISGHVSLFWYQQALGQGPEFLTYFQNEAQLDKSGLPSDRFFAERPEGSVSTLKIQRTQQEDSAVYLCASSLGQGVANEKLFFGSGTQLSVL.

At least ten counts were recorded for this clonotype. The chain recombines TRBV14 with TRBJ2-5; D call uncertain. Deletions cut 1 base from V and 4 bases from J, with 4 bases between. Germline-derived CDR1 and CDR2 are SGHDN and FVKESK. The CDR3 has 12 amino acids. The CDR3 DNA follows: TGTGCCAGCAGCCAAGGTGGAGAGACCCAGTACTTC. Translating gives CASSQGGETQYF. The whole variable domain, remainder taken from reference TRBV14 and TRBJ2-5, is EAGVTQFPSHSVIEKGQTVTLRCDPISGHDNLYWYRRVMGKEIKFLLHFVKESKQDESGMPNNRFLAERTGGTYSTLKVQPAELEDSGVYFCASSQGGETQYFGPGTRLLVL.

In its sample, this clonotype was seen many times. The chain carries TRBV6-5 and TRBJ2-1, with 9 nucleotides matching TRBD1. V lost 0 bases, J lost 8 bases, and 11 bases stayed unmatched. Germline V lookup: CDR1 MNHEY, CDR2 SVGAGI. The CDR3 is 17 residues long. The CDR3 nucleotides are TGTGCCAGCAGTTACTCGAAACCGGGACAGGGTTGGGATGAGCAGTTCTTC. Protein product: CASSYSKPGQGWDEQFF.

V is TRBV27 and J is TRBJ1-2; D not certain. Looked up from germline, CDR1 is MNHEY and CDR2 is SMNVEV (reference sequence). CDR3 size: 13 residues. With 5 bases removed from V and 4 bases from J, the gap between germline ends came to 11 bases. The CDR3 here is CASSPRAFYGYTF. CDR3 coding DNA: TGTGCCAGCAGTCCCCGGGCCTTCTATGGCTACACCTTC.

For this clonotype: A clone one base away is much larger, so this may be a read error. The chain carries TRBV15 and TRBJ2-3; no clear D. Trimming pared 3 bases from V and 4 bases from J, leaving 11 bases between. The CDR3 sequence is 14 residues long. In germline, CDR1 is LNHNV, CDR2 YYDKDF (reference sequence). CDR3 loop: CATSSPQRADTQYF. The DNA of the CDR3 is TGTGCCACCAGCAGCCCTCAACGAGCAGATACGCAGTATTTT.

The chain uses TRBV11-2 and TRBJ1-1, with D possibly being TRBD1 (6 bases). Trimming shortened V by 5 bases and J by 2 bases, and 12 bases separated the two germline ends. The CDR3 sequence is 14 residues long. CDR1 is SGHAT and CDR2 is FQNNGV in the germline V gene. The CDR3 reads CASSLNRVNTEAFF. DNA for the CDR3: TGTGCCAGCAGCCTAAACAGGGTCAACACTGAAGCTTTCTTT.

This clonotype has a count of ten or more. The V gene is TRBV7-6, the J gene TRBJ2-3; maybe TRBD1 (6 bases). CDR3 length equals 14 residues. Deletions cut 3 bases from V and 6 bases from J, with 13 bases between. Looked up from germline, CDR1 is SGHVS and CDR2 is FNYEAQ. The DNA of the CDR3 is TGTGCCAGCAGCTTTGATCTTGGGGGCGATACGCAGTATTTT. Its protein product is CASSFDLGGDTQYF.

This chain connects TRBV7-7 to TRBJ2-1; D ambiguous. The CDR3 is 14 amino acids. CDR1 and CDR2 from the germline V gene are SSHAT and FNYEAQ (reference sequence). V was shortened by 1 base and J by 5 bases, with 9 bases between the two germline ends. CDR3 sequence reads: CASSLGTANNEQFF. For the CDR3, the DNA is TGTGCCAGCAGCTTAGGAACGGCTAACAATGAGCAGTTCTTC.

This clonotype was seen ten or more times. The chain recombines TRBV7-8 with TRBJ1-6; unclear D gene. The CDR3 is 14 residues long. V lost 2 bases and J lost 9, with 11 bases in between. In germline, CDR1 is SGHVS, CDR2 FQNEAQ. The CDR3 nucleotides are TGTGCCAGCAGCTTAACGGGCAACGGTTCACCCCTCCACTTT. It specifies CASSLTGNGSPLHF.

This clonotype was picked up many times. The chain recombines TRBV4-1 with TRBJ2-3; 9 nucleotides agree with TRBD2. The junction had 21 bases not matched to a gene; V was cut back by 3 bases and J by 2 bases. CDR3 length: 21 residues. Per the germline V gene, CDR1 is MGHRA and CDR2 is YSYEKL. The CDR3 here is CASSHSRGGGGSIDNTDTQYF. The CDR3 nucleotides are TGCGCCAGCAGCCACTCCCGCGGCGGGGGGGGATCGATCGATAACACAGATACGCAGTATTTT.

This clonotype has just a few counts. The rearrangement links TRBV5-1 to TRBJ1-6, with D possibly matching TRBD1 (6 bases). Germline values: CDR1 SGHRS, CDR2 YFSETQ. The CDR3 spans 14 residues. Trimming removed 0 bases at V and 7 bases at J, with 8 bases between. The CDR3 loop reads CASSLARGNSPLHF. The CDR3, as DNA: TGCGCCAGCAGCTTGGCCAGGGGAAATTCACCCCTCCACTTT. Variable domain in full (rest from reference TRBV5-1 and TRBJ1-6): KAGVTQTPRYLIKTRGQQVTLSCSPISGHRSVSWYQQTPGQGLQFLFEYFSETQRNKGNFPGRFSGRQFSNSRSEMNVSTLELGDSALYLCASSLARGNSPLHFGNGTRLTVT.

This clonotype was seen a handful of times. The rearrangement joins TRBV9 to TRBJ2-2, with D unresolved. Germline V gene data show CDR1 as SGDLS and CDR2 as YYNGEE. Trimming stripped 0 bases from V and 1 base from J, with 4 bases between. The CDR3 loop spans 14 amino acids. The CDR3 nucleotides read TGTGCCAGCAGCGTAGCCGGGAACACCGGGGAGCTGTTTTTT. Its protein product is CASSVAGNTGELFF. The full variable domain, in which reference TRBV9 and TRBJ2-2 provide the parts outside the CDR3, is DSGVTQTPKHLITATGQRVTLRCSPRSGDLSVYWYQQSLDQGLQFLIQYYNGEERAKGNILERFSAQQFPDLHSELNLSSLELGDSALYFCASSVAGNTGELFFGEGSRLTVL.

This clonotype was recorded at least ten times. V gene TRBV20-1 combines with J gene TRBJ2-3; D is uncertain. Between the trimmed V and J ends, which lost 0 bases and 4 bases, there was a span of 8 bases. The CDR3 has 13 residues. Germline loops: CDR1 DFQATT, CDR2 SNEGSKA (reference sequence). The CDR3 here is CSARDIVSDTQYF. In DNA form, the CDR3 reads TGCAGTGCTAGAGATATTGTGTCAGATACGCAGTATTTT.